These 24 T cell receptor beta chains were all obtained from the same sample, sequenced in a study. Tregs were sorted as CD4+CD25+CD127-/low cells. TCRdb called the 5' RACE reads again in MiXCR, with one record for every CDR3 protein. In the table there are about 43,000 distinct CDR3 sequences, more than 20% of which are singletons. The sample comprised Tregs sorted from a lymph node. These receptors were obtained from a female donor with breast cancer.

This clonotype was picked up a small number of times. The chain carries TRBV5-1 and TRBJ1-1; TRBD1 is a possible D gene (6 bases). The V gene lost 0 bases and the J gene lost 8 bases, with 14 bases spanning the gap. CDR1 is SGHRS, CDR2 YFSETQ, per germline. The CDR3 sequence is 14 residues long. In DNA, the CDR3 is TGCGCCAGCAGCTTGGGGACAGACGAACTAGAAGCTTTCTTT. It is translated as CASSLGTDELEAFF. Looking up the rest from reference TRBV5-1 and TRBJ1-1 gives the full variable domain: KAGVTQTPRYLIKTRGQQVTLSCSPISGHRSVSWYQQTPGQGLQFLFEYFSETQRNKGNFPGRFSGRQFSNSRSEMNVSTLELGDSALYLCASSLGTDELEAFFGQGTRLTVV.

There are many counts of this clonotype. The V call is TRBV20-1, the J call TRBJ1-2; D might be TRBD1 (5 bases). Between the trimmed V and J ends, which lost 3 bases and 4 bases, there was a span of 12 bases. Germline assignment: CDR1 DFQATT and CDR2 SNEGSKA (reference sequence). The CDR3 contains 13 residues. The DNA for the CDR3 is TGCAGTGCTAGTTGGGGGGAGTCCTATGGCTACACCTTC. It translates to CSASWGESYGYTF.

The V gene is TRBV7-3, the J gene TRBJ1-2; 8 bases line up with TRBD1. From germline, CDR1 is SGHTA and CDR2 FQGTGA. The junction had 5 bases not matched to a gene; V was cut back by 5 bases and J by 6 bases. The CDR3 has 13 amino acids. The CDR3 spells CASSPDREHGYTF. Here the CDR3 DNA reads TGTGCCAGCAGCCCGGACAGGGAACATGGCTACACCTTC.

This clonotype has a count of ten or more. This CDR3 is CASSLEGDPGDEQFF. CDR3 nucleotide sequence: TGTGCCAGCAGCTTGGAAGGGGACCCGGGCGATGAGCAGTTCTTC. The chain combines TRBV5-4 with TRBJ2-1, with D perhaps being TRBD1 or TRBD2 (5 bases each). The CDR3 spans 15 residues. Germline CDR1 is SGHNT and CDR2 is YYREEE (reference sequence). V gave up 0 bases and J gave up 8 bases, with 15 bases separating them.

In regard to this clonotype: The conserved closing phenylalanine or tryptophan is absent in this CDR3, likely reflecting a read error. The rearrangement links TRBV5-5 to TRBJ2-7; 13 bases fit TRBD2. V lost 4 bases and J lost 3; bases outside the gene matches: 7. Germline V gene data show CDR1 as SGHKS and CDR2 as YYEKEE (reference sequence). This CDR3 comprises 16 residues. The DNA of the CDR3 is TGTGCCAGCAGCGGGAGTAGGACTAGCGGGAGCTACGAGCAGTACTCC. Residues: CASSGSRTSGSYEQYS.

This rearrangement joins TRBV12-3 or TRBV12-4 to TRBJ2-7; maybe TRBD1 (6 bases). The CDR3 has 13 amino acids. Trimming stripped 4 bases from V and 0 bases from J, with 7 bases between. The CDR3 reads CASSSDSSYEQYF. Written as DNA, the CDR3 is TGTGCCAGCAGTTCGGACAGCTCCTACGAGCAGTACTTC.

By share, this clonotype ranks as medium-sized. V is TRBV20-1 and J is TRBJ2-5, with D perhaps TRBD1 or TRBD2 (5 bases each). Germline V CDR1 and CDR2: DFQATT, SNEGSKA (reference sequence). The CDR3 runs 13 residues. Trimming left V 6 bases short and J 6 bases short, with 17 bases between. The CDR3 sequence: CSAGSQGGQTQYF. The CDR3 DNA is TGCAGTGCAGGGAGTCAGGGTGGGCAGACCCAGTACTTC.

Relative to its sample, this clonotype is medium-sized. The genes are TRBV15 and TRBJ2-6; 9 bases align to TRBD1. The CDR3 sequence is 17 residues long. Germline assignment: CDR1 LNHNV and CDR2 YYDKDF (reference sequence). With V trimmed by 0 bases and J by 4 bases, 4 bases remained unmatched. Written as DNA, the CDR3 is TGTGCCACCAGCAGAGATGGGACAGGGCGAGGGGCCAACGTCCTGACTTTC. It specifies CATSRDGTGRGANVLTF. Full variable domain (remainder filled in from reference TRBV15 and TRBJ2-6): DAMVIQNPRYQVTQFGKPVTLSCSQTLNHNVMYWYQQKSSQAPKLLFHYYDKDFNNEADTPDNFQSRRPNTSFCFLDIRSPGLGDTAMYLCATSRDGTGRGANVLTFGAGSRLTVL.

Concerning this clonotype itself: The conserved phenylalanine or tryptophan is not found at the CDR3 terminus, so this likely reflects a read error. This rearrangement joins TRBV5-1 to TRBJ2-2; D perhaps matches TRBD2 (5 bases). In germline, CDR1 is SGHRS, CDR2 YFSETQ. The V end was cut by 0 bases, the J end by 7 bases, with 19 bases between. CDR3 length equals 17 residues. This CDR3 reads CASSLGSDGTSGGELFL. CDR3 coding DNA: TGCGCCAGCAGCTTGGGTTCGGACGGAACAAGCGGCGGGGAGCTGTTTTTA.

There are a few counts of this clonotype. This chain connects TRBV27 to TRBJ1-4, with 9 bases fitting TRBD1. Losses at the gene ends were 5 bases for V and 6 bases for J; bases not matched to a gene: 4. The CDR3 covers 14 residues. The germline CDR1 and CDR2 sequences are MNHEY and SMNVEV (reference sequence). The CDR3 DNA is TGTGCCAGCAGTGAGACAGGGGGTTATGAAAAACTGTTTTTT. Translated: CASSETGGYEKLFF.

The J gene is TRBJ2-2, the V gene TRBV2; D uncertain. Germline-derived CDR1 and CDR2 are SNHLY and FYNNEI. This CDR3 has 14 residues. V shed 2 bases and J shed 1 base, with 5 bases lying between them. The CDR3 coding sequence is TGTGCCAGCAGTGAATTTGGGAACACCGGGGAGCTGTTTTTT. Residues: CASSEFGNTGELFF.

This chain uses TRBV4-1 with TRBJ1-2, with D perhaps TRBD1 (5 bases). With 0 bases removed from V and 8 bases from J, the gap between germline ends came to 10 bases. This CDR3 contains 13 residues. Looked up from germline, CDR1 is MGHRA and CDR2 is YSYEKL. The CDR3 reads CASSQEWGNGYTF. Written as DNA, the CDR3 is TGCGCCAGCAGCCAAGAGTGGGGGAACGGCTACACCTTC.

For this clonotype: A much larger clone differs from this one at a single base, so this may be a read error. This chain connects TRBV5-6 to TRBJ1-2; tentative D call: TRBD1 (6 bases). The CDR3 extends over 14 amino acids. Germline V gives CDR1 SGHDT, CDR2 YYEEEE. The chain's CDR3 is CASRGSGDNNGYTF. Here the CDR3 DNA reads TGTGCCAGCAGAGGTTCAGGGGATAACAATGGCTACACCTTC.

This clonotype came up a few times. This may come from a read error, since a much larger clone is one base off. The V call is TRBV6-1, the J call TRBJ2-2, with D hard to call. Per germline, CDR1 MNHNS and CDR2 SASEGT. The CDR3 spans 14 residues. The CDR3 protein is CTSSEALEPGELFF. The CDR3 DNA reads TGTACCAGCAGTGAAGCGCTGGAGCCCGGGGAGCTGTTTTTT.

This clonotype was counted only a few times. The conserved phenylalanine or tryptophan normally closing the CDR3 is absent here, so this likely arose from a read error. The chain carries TRBV20-1 and TRBJ2-5, with 7 bases lining up with TRBD2. Germline V gene data show CDR1 as DFQATT and CDR2 as SNEGSKA (reference sequence). V lost 0 bases and J lost 2; bases outside the gene matches: 9. This CDR3 region has 16 residues. The CDR3 DNA reads as TGCAGTGCTAGAGATCTGCTGGCTAGCGGTCAAGAGACCCAGTACGTC. It is translated as CSARDLLASGQETQYV.

This sequence joins TRBV30 and TRBJ2-1; maybe TRBD2 (5 bases). The CDR3 consists of 15 residues. Trimming took off 3 bases at V and 2 bases at J, with 14 bases between the two ends. Germline CDR1 GTSNPN, CDR2 SVGIG (reference sequence). For the CDR3, the DNA is TGTGCCTGGAGCTCAGAAACTAGACCCTACAATGAGCAGTTCTTC. Protein product: CAWSSETRPYNEQFF.

The table lists this clonotype with a few counts. V gene TRBV6-6 combines with J gene TRBJ2-7, with D perhaps TRBD2 (5 bases). This CDR3 comprises 10 residues. The germline V gene encodes CDR1 MNHNY and CDR2 SVGAGI (reference sequence). The CDR3 region is CASVTYEQYF. CDR3 DNA: TGTGCTAGCGTCACCTACGAGCAGTACTTC.

V gene TRBV4-1 combines with J gene TRBJ2-7; 9 nucleotides align to TRBD1. This CDR3 has 16 residues. From germline, CDR1 is MGHRA and CDR2 YSYEKL. J was trimmed by 1 base and V by 0 bases; bases with no gene match: 4. DNA for the CDR3: TGCGCCAGCAGCCAAGATTGGACAGGGGTATCCTACGAGCAGTACTTC. Its protein product is CASSQDWTGVSYEQYF.

This clonotype was found many times. This chain uses TRBV29-1 with TRBJ2-2; 14 bases map to TRBD2. The CDR3 runs 15 residues. In germline, CDR1 is SQVTM, CDR2 ANQGSEA. V was pared by 7 bases and J by 7 bases, with 8 bases of the junction left unmatched. The CDR3 region has the DNA TGCAGCGCCGGACTAGCGGGAGGAGGCGGCGGGGAGCTGTTTTTT. As protein: CSAGLAGGGGGELFF.

This clonotype was seen a few times. J is TRBJ1-4 and V is TRBV18; tentative D call: TRBD1 (5 bases). V was cut by 3 bases and J by 7 bases, with 9 bases left in between. The CDR3 is made up of 13 amino acids. From germline, CDR1 is KGHSH and CDR2 LQKENI. This chain's CDR3 is CASSPGPGEKLFF. In DNA form, the CDR3 reads TGTGCCAGCTCACCGGGACCGGGTGAAAAACTGTTTTTT.

V is TRBV3-1 and J is TRBJ2-3, with 9 bases that match TRBD1. V gave up 4 bases and J gave up 4 bases; unmatched junction bases: 9. From germline, CDR1 is LGHDT and CDR2 YNNKEL (reference sequence). CDR3 length: 16 amino acids. The CDR3 DNA sequence: TGTGCCAGCAGCCGGGACAGGGTTTCATTCGCAGATACGCAGTATTTT. Protein sequence: CASSRDRVSFADTQYF.

This clonotype came up many times. V is TRBV20-1 and J is TRBJ2-7; 10 nucleotides line up with TRBD2. V shed 1 base and J 4 bases; nucleotides not matched to a gene: 4. This CDR3 is 14 amino acids long. Germline-derived CDR1 and CDR2 are DFQATT and SNEGSKA (reference sequence). The CDR3 sequence: CSARVPSGSYEQYF. The CDR3 nucleotides are TGCAGTGCTAGAGTTCCTAGCGGGAGTTACGAGCAGTACTTC.

V and J are TRBV28 and TRBJ1-1, with D perhaps TRBD1 (5 bases). Germline CDR1 MDHEN, CDR2 SYDVKM. The V and J ends lost 7 bases and 0 bases respectively, with 12 bases between them. CDR3 length: 14 amino acids. The CDR3 protein is CASKIRGVNTEAFF. The CDR3 nucleotides are TGTGCCAGCAAAATACGGGGCGTGAACACTGAAGCTTTCTTT.

This clonotype was seen only a few times. The V gene is TRBV27, the J gene TRBJ2-1; TRBD1 matches 7 bases. Germline CDR1 MNHEY, CDR2 SMNVEV (reference sequence). The length of the CDR3 is 15 residues. With 5 bases clipped from V and 6 bases from J, the junction kept 10 bases outside the gene matches. This chain's CDR3 is CASSPRLPGGNEQFF. In nucleotides, the CDR3 is TGTGCCAGCAGTCCCAGACTGCCAGGGGGCAATGAGCAGTTCTTC.